This entry concerns a single TCR beta chain. Its target is unknown. Noted time point: late sampling 161 to 241 days after vaccination in three convalescent patients. Treatment of the sample: 10-day PBMC culture with coronavirus spike peptide pools or control peptides (ViraFEST assay). The data derive from a study of vaccination and CD4 T cells after COVID-19. The Oncomine TCR Beta short-read assay was applied to DNA of cultured CD4+ T cells. MiXCR was run by TCRdb on the PCR reads, yielding one entry per CDR3 protein. The table shows some 24,000 distinct CDR3 sequences, with roughly 33% occurring only once. Germline V gives CDR1 LNHDA, CDR2 SQIVND (reference sequence). Trimming removed 6 bases from V and 2 bases from J; junction bases left unmatched: 1. The CDR3 is 14 residues long.

This chain links TRBV19 with TRBJ1-5, with TRBD1 matching over 10 bases. This TCR was sampled from a human donor who had recovered from COVID-19. Material: CD4+ T cells from blood, cultured in vitro, obtained about 7 months after SARS-CoV-2 vaccination. The chain's CDR3 is CASRGQGGNQPQHF. In DNA, the CDR3 is TGTGCCAGTAGAGGACAGGGGGGCAATCAGCCCCAGCATTTT.